These 31 T cell receptor beta chains came from one sample sequenced in a study of shared clonotypes between healthy human individuals. The data were produced by immunoSEQ multiplex PCR, yet TCRdb's version contains in-frame clones alone and is incomplete. The sample shows around 2.3 million clones, more than 90% of them seen only once. The material sequenced was naive CD4+ T cells sorted from blood. The subset: CD45RA+ positively selected. Receptors originate from a man aged 18 to 29 in good health.

CDR3 loop: CASRLTDQPNSPLHF. DNA for the CDR3: TGTGCCAGCAGACTGACGGACCAACCTAATTCACCCCTCCACTTT. The genes are TRBV2 and TRBJ1-6, with unresolved D. CDR3 length: 15 residues. V was pared by 6 bases and J by 6 bases, with 15 bases between. Germline CDR1 and CDR2: SNHLY and FYNNEI.

The rearrangement uses TRBV7-8 and TRBJ2-7; a weak D match, TRBD2 (6 bases). Germline CDR1 reads SGHVS; CDR2 reads FQNEAQ. V dropped 1 base and J dropped 3 bases, with 13 bases sitting between them. CDR3 size: 15 residues. The CDR3 spells CASSLGGGKVYEQYF. Here the CDR3 DNA reads TGTGCCAGCAGCTTAGGTGGCGGGAAAGTCTACGAGCAGTACTTC. Together with reference TRBV7-8 and TRBJ2-7, the CDR3 gives the full variable domain: GAGVSQSPRYKVAKRGQDVALRCDPISGHVSLFWYQQALGQGPEFLTYFQNEAQLDKSGLPSDRFFAERPEGSVSTLKIQRTQQEDSAVYLCASSLGGGKVYEQYFGPGTRLTVT.

This clone has only one observation. V gene TRBV18 combines with J gene TRBJ2-1; unclear D gene. The CDR3 extends over 15 amino acids. Trimming cost V 1 base and J 4 bases, with 11 bases left between them. Germline lookup yields CDR1 KGHSH and CDR2 LQKENI. The CDR3 nucleotides are TGTGCCAGCTCACCACTATCTTCAGATTACAATGAGCAGTTCTTC. Translating gives CASSPLSSDYNEQFF.

The rearrangement links TRBV6-6 to TRBJ2-3; D gene unclear. The V end lost 7 bases, the J end lost 3 bases, and 5 bases lay between the germline ends. The CDR3 spans 11 residues. Germline CDR1 reads MNHNY; CDR2 reads SVGAGI (reference sequence). This chain's CDR3 is CASTFTDTQYF. In DNA form, the CDR3 reads TGTGCCAGCACGTTTACAGATACGCAGTATTTT.

This chain uses TRBV2 with TRBJ2-5; D is perhaps TRBD1 (5 bases). The CDR3 sequence is 15 residues long. CDR1 is SNHLY, CDR2 FYNNEI, per germline. V was clipped by 0 bases and J by 6 bases, with 14 bases between them. The CDR3, as DNA: TGTGCCAGCAGTGAAGCGCTTGGGGCATTGCAGACCCAGTACTTC. Translating it yields CASSEALGALQTQYF.

The chain uses TRBV9 and TRBJ2-2; possible D gene TRBD1, 6 bases. This CDR3 comprises 16 residues. Trimming cost V 1 base and J 5 bases, with 15 bases left between them. The germline gives CDR1 SGDLS, CDR2 YYNGEE. In DNA, the CDR3 is TGTGCCAGCAGCGTACAACCGGGACACCAGACCGGGGAGCTGTTTTTT. As protein: CASSVQPGHQTGELFF.

The J gene is TRBJ1-5, the V gene TRBV19; a weak D match, TRBD1 (5 bases). The germline V and J ends were trimmed by 1 base and 1 base, with 8 bases remaining between them. Germline CDR1 and CDR2: LNHDA and SQIVND (reference sequence). The CDR3 has 15 residues. The CDR3 nucleotides are TGTGCCAGTAGTATAGGAGGGGACAGCAATCAGCCCCAGCATTTT. Residues: CASSIGGDSNQPQHF.

The V and J genes are TRBV7-9 and TRBJ2-7; possible D gene TRBD2, 5 bases. Germline assignment: CDR1 SEHNR and CDR2 FQNEAQ (reference sequence). The V gene lost 2 bases and the J gene lost 7 bases, with 15 bases spanning the gap. The CDR3 is 14 amino acids. CDR3 nucleotide sequence: TGTGCCAGCAGCTTAAGGACTCTAAAGGAGGAGCAGTACTTC. Its translation: CASSLRTLKEEQYF.

The chain carries TRBV11-3 and TRBJ2-1; 7 nucleotides agree with TRBD2. The germline CDR1 and CDR2 sequences are SGHNT and YENEEA. V dropped 5 bases and J dropped 2; count of bases not matched to a gene: 6. The CDR3 totals 15 residues. The CDR3 reads CASSPSTSPYNEQFF. Here the CDR3 DNA reads TGTGCCAGCAGCCCATCGACTAGCCCCTACAATGAGCAGTTCTTC.

The chain combines TRBV30 with TRBJ2-7; 7 bases are a match to TRBD1. The V gene end was trimmed by 2 bases and the J gene end by 3 bases; junction bases not matched to a gene: 10. The CDR3 covers 15 residues. The germline V gene has CDR1 GTSNPN and CDR2 SVGIG (reference sequence). The CDR3 DNA reads as TGTGCCTGGAGTCCAGGGGGAACAGGGAACTACGAGCAGTACTTC. It yields the protein CAWSPGGTGNYEQYF.

This chain joins TRBV7-9 and TRBJ1-1; TRBD1 matches 7 bases. The CDR3 consists of 15 residues. V lost 5 bases to trimming and J lost 1 base; unmatched junction nucleotides: 7. Germline-derived CDR1 and CDR2 are SEHNR and FQNEAQ (reference sequence). For the CDR3, the DNA is TGTGCCAGCAGCCCCCGACAGGGATCGAACACTGAAGCTTTCTTT. It translates to CASSPRQGSNTEAFF.

Comments on this clone: An end of the junction does not agree with germline; a read error may underlie this. The J gene is TRBJ2-5, the V gene TRBV7-7, with 7 nucleotides matching TRBD1. Germline CDR1 is SSHAT and CDR2 is FNYEAQ (reference sequence). This CDR3 spans 13 amino acids. The DNA for the CDR3 is TGTGCTAGCAGCAGTCAGGGGGTCGAGACCCAGTACTTC. As protein: CASSSQGVETQYF.

The chain links TRBV10-3 to TRBJ2-1; 10 positions agree with TRBD2. V dropped 4 bases and J dropped 6; count of bases not matched to a gene: 9. The CDR3 contains 16 residues. Germline-derived CDR1 and CDR2 are ENHRY and SYGVKD. CDR3 sequence: CAISASVAGGFNEQFF. DNA of the CDR3: TGTGCCATCAGTGCATCAGTAGCGGGAGGATTCAATGAGCAGTTCTTC.

The V call is TRBV30, the J call TRBJ1-4, with D uncertain. Germline V gene sequence: CDR1 GTSNPN, CDR2 SVGIG (reference sequence). Trimming took 2 bases from V and 10 from J, leaving 14 bases between them. This CDR3 region has 13 residues. The CDR3 nucleotides are TGTGCCTGGAGTTCAAGCAGGAGCACAAAACTGTTTTTT. Translated: CAWSSSRSTKLFF.

This chain connects TRBV5-1 to TRBJ2-2, with TRBD2 matching 7 bases. The V segment lost 1 base and the J segment 7 bases; nucleotides outside the gene matches: 7. CDR3 length equals 15 residues. Germline lookup yields CDR1 SGHRS and CDR2 YFSETQ. For the CDR3, the DNA is TGCGCCAGCAGCTTGTTGACGGGAGGTAACGGGGAGCTGTTTTTT. It translates to CASSLLTGGNGELFF.

The chain has TRBV5-1 and TRBJ2-5, with D possibly called TRBD1 or TRBD2 (5 bases each). This CDR3 is 15 amino acids long. CDR1 is SGHRS, CDR2 YFSETQ, per germline. The V end was cut by 1 base, the J end by 5 bases, with 15 bases between. CDR3 amino acids: CASSLSGTLGETQYF. Written as DNA, the CDR3 is TGCGCCAGCAGCTTGTCCGGGACCCTGGGGGAGACCCAGTACTTC.

The V and J genes are TRBV6-1 and TRBJ2-3; tentative D call: TRBD2 (5 bases). This CDR3 is built from 14 residues. Germline values: CDR1 MNHNS, CDR2 SASEGT. V was shortened by 0 bases and J by 10 bases, with 14 bases between the two germline ends. The CDR3 nucleotides are TGTGCCAGCAGTGAAGCGGGGAAAACTAGGGCGCAGTATTTT. Protein product: CASSEAGKTRAQYF.

The rearrangement uses TRBV6-1 and TRBJ2-7; 11 positions agree with TRBD1. The CDR3 sequence is 15 residues long. V lost 4 bases, J lost 3 bases, and 5 bases stayed unmatched. Germline-derived CDR1 and CDR2 are MNHNS and SASEGT. The CDR3 loop reads CASSVFGTGGYEQYF. CDR3 in DNA: TGTGCCAGCAGTGTATTTGGGACAGGGGGCTACGAGCAGTACTTC.

The chain couples TRBV9 to TRBJ2-5; D unclear. Trimming took off 3 bases at V and 0 bases at J, with 9 bases between the two ends. The length of the CDR3 is 14 residues. Germline CDR1 is SGDLS and CDR2 is YYNGEE. The chain's CDR3 is CASSGRRDQETQYF. The CDR3 DNA reads TGTGCCAGCAGCGGGCGACGGGACCAAGAGACCCAGTACTTC.

This clone was detected once. V usage is TRBV5-1 and J usage is TRBJ1-3; the D gene is possibly TRBD1 (6 bases). This CDR3 region has 15 residues. V shed 3 bases and J shed 0 bases, with 10 bases lying between them. Per germline, CDR1 SGHRS and CDR2 YFSETQ. CDR3 bases: TGCGCCAGCAGCTCCCAACAGGGCTCTGGAAACACCATATATTTT. Its protein product is CASSSQQGSGNTIYF.

The count of this clone is one. V gene TRBV9 combines with J gene TRBJ1-1; 8 bases agree with TRBD1. Germline V gene sequence: CDR1 SGDLS, CDR2 YYNGEE. Trimming cost V 3 bases and J 9 bases; bases outside gene matches: 7. The CDR3 loop spans 13 amino acids. The CDR3 sequence: CASSADRGPKAFF. CDR3 coding DNA: TGTGCCAGCAGCGCTGACAGGGGTCCTAAAGCTTTCTTT.

This chain links TRBV18 with TRBJ1-4, with D uncertain. The V gene lost 6 bases and the J gene lost 6 bases, with 11 bases spanning the gap. The CDR3 is 13 residues long. Per the germline V gene, CDR1 is KGHSH and CDR2 is LQKENI. As DNA, the CDR3 is TGTGCCAGCTCGCAGAATGGCGATGAAAAACTGTTTTTT. Translation gives CASSQNGDEKLFF.

The rearrangement joins TRBV23-1 to TRBJ1-4; the D gene is possibly TRBD1 (5 bases). TRBV23-1 is an open reading frame, and its role is uncertain. V dropped 0 bases and J dropped 7 bases, with 9 bases sitting between them. There are 14 residues in the CDR3. The CDR3 bases are TGCGCCAGCAGTCAATCGGGAAGGGGTGAAAAACTGTTTTTT. This sequence encodes CASSQSGRGEKLFF.

Points on this clone: This same CDR3 is encoded by further DNA sequences in the sample. The chain joins TRBV19 to TRBJ2-7; tentatively, D is TRBD2 (6 bases). The CDR3 runs 12 residues. The germline gives CDR1 LNHDA, CDR2 SQIVND (reference sequence). Deletions cut 1 base from V and 6 bases from J, with 7 bases between. CDR3 region: CASSIVGGEQYF. The CDR3 DNA reads TGTGCCAGTAGTATAGTGGGGGGCGAGCAGTACTTC.

J is TRBJ1-2 and V is TRBV28; TRBD1 agrees at 9 bases. Per germline, CDR1 MDHEN and CDR2 SYDVKM. The V and J ends lost 8 bases and 4 bases, in that order; junction bases with no gene match: 2. This CDR3 spans 12 amino acids. The CDR3 here is CASEDRGYGYTF. The DNA for the CDR3 is TGTGCCAGCGAGGACAGGGGCTATGGCTACACCTTC.

Concerning this clone itself: Within the sample, other DNA sequences also encode this same CDR3. The chain couples TRBV4-3 to TRBJ1-1, with a weak D call TRBD1 (6 bases). The germline V gene has CDR1 LGHNA and CDR2 YSLEER. V was trimmed by 1 base and J by 1 base, leaving 7 bases between them. This CDR3 has 14 residues. CDR3 nucleotides: TGCGCCAGCAGCCAAGCCAGGGGGAACACTGAAGCTTTCTTT. Amino acid sequence: CASSQARGNTEAFF.

To note about this clone: Other DNA sequences within the sample encode an identical CDR3. The V and J genes are TRBV18 and TRBJ1-5, with a tentative D call TRBD1 (6 bases). This CDR3 has 14 amino acids. The germline CDR1 and CDR2 sequences are KGHSH and LQKENI. V gave up 4 bases and J gave up 2 bases, with 9 bases separating them. CDR3 nucleotide sequence: TGTGCCAGCTCACTACAGGGCGGCAATCAGCCCCAGCATTTT. Its protein product is CASSLQGGNQPQHF. Full variable domain (missing parts from reference TRBV18 and TRBJ1-5): NAGVMQNPRHLVRRRGQEARLRCSPMKGHSHVYWYRQLPEEGLKFMVYLQKENIIDESGMPKERFSAEFPKEGPSILRIQQVVRGDSAAYFCASSLQGGNQPQHFGDGTRLSIL.

The J gene is TRBJ1-5, the V gene TRBV10-3; tentatively, D is TRBD1 (5 bases). V lost 2 bases and J 5 bases, leaving 13 bases between the germline ends. Germline CDR1 ENHRY, CDR2 SYGVKD. This CDR3 is built from 15 residues. The CDR3 loop is CAISEIGEGYQPQHF. The CDR3 bases are TGTGCCATCAGTGAGATAGGGGAGGGCTATCAGCCCCAGCATTTT.

With respect to this clone: This CDR3 is also generated by other DNA sequences in the sample. V usage is TRBV11-2 and J usage is TRBJ2-7; D assignment may be TRBD1 or TRBD2 (5 bases each). V was trimmed by 3 bases and J by 4 bases, leaving 10 bases between them. The germline CDR1 and CDR2 sequences are SGHAT and FQNNGV. The CDR3 length is 13 residues. Here the CDR3 DNA reads TGTGCCAGCAGCTTGGGGGAGACTTACGAGCAGTACTTC. This gives the protein CASSLGETYEQYF. Based on the CDR3 plus reference TRBV11-2 and TRBJ2-7, the full variable domain is EAGVAQSPRYKIIEKRQSVAFWCNPISGHATLYWYQQILGQGPKLLIQFQNNGVVDDSQLPKDRFSAERLKGVDSTLKIQPAKLEDSAVYLCASSLGETYEQYFGPGTRLTVT.

The chain links TRBV10-3 to TRBJ1-3; D is possibly TRBD1 (6 bases). Looked up from germline, CDR1 is ENHRY and CDR2 is SYGVKD. V dropped 10 bases and J dropped 4 bases, with 17 bases sitting between them. The CDR3 contains 14 residues. CDR3 loop: CATTAGAGGNTIYF. The CDR3 region has the DNA TGTGCCACTACTGCAGGGGCGGGAGGAAACACCATATATTTT.

This clone was observed once. V usage is TRBV2 and J usage is TRBJ2-2; TRBD2 matches 12 bases. CDR3 size: 15 residues. CDR1 is SNHLY and CDR2 is FYNNEI in the germline V gene. J lost 7 bases, V lost 6 bases, and 6 bases had no gene match. The CDR3 coding sequence is TGTGCCAGCAGAGGGACTAGCGGGCTCAGCGGGGAGCTGTTTTTT. It is translated as CASRGTSGLSGELFF.